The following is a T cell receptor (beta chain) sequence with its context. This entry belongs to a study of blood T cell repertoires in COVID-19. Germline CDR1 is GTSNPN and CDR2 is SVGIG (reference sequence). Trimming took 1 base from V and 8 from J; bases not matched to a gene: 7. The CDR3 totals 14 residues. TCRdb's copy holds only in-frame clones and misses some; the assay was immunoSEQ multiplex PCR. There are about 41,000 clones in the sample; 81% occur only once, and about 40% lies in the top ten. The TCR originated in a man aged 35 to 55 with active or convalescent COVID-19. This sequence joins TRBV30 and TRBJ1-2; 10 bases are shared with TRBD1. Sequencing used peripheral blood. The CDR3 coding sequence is TGTGCCTGGAGTGGGGGACAGGGGATACGGGGCTACACCTTC. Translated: CAWSGGQGIRGYTF.